Listed below are T cell receptor beta chains from one sample, sequenced in a study of blood T cells in healthy people across ages. A single record per CDR3 protein comes from TCRdb applying MiXCR to the 5' RACE reads. The sample records about 930,000 distinct CDR3 sequences, around 29% being singletons. In addition, the sample was reused for a study of T cells of mothers and their children.

The sequencing sample was made of blood. Receptor source: a woman in her 40s in good health. Both conserved end residues are part of each CDR3. The D gene is left open where the match is weak. The size of a clone is reported for some rows only, either as once, few or many, or as a class for expanded clones.

V gene	D gene	J gene	clone size	CDR3 DNA	CDR3 protein
TRBV7-8	NA	TRBJ1-3	NA	TGTGCCAGCAGCTACGGGACACACTCTGGAAACACCATATATTTT	CASSYGTHSGNTIYF
TRBV20-1	TRBD1	TRBJ1-4	few	TGCAGTGCGAACAGGGGGCTAACTAATGAAAAACTGTTTTTT	CSANRGLTNEKLFF
TRBV20-1	NA	TRBJ1-3	few	TGCAGTGCTAGACCCCCGTCCTCTGGAAACACCATATATTTT	CSARPPSSGNTIYF
TRBV5-1	NA	TRBJ2-7	NA	TGCGCCAGCGGTCCCGGGACATCCAGCGCCGAGCAGTACTTC	CASGPGTSSAEQYF
TRBV6-4	TRBD1	TRBJ2-6	many	TGTGCCAGGACACCCCGGGACAGAGGCTCTGGGGCCAACGTCCTGACTTTC	CARTPRDRGSGANVLTF
TRBV12-3/TRBV12-4	NA	TRBJ1-2	few	TGTGCCAGCAGCGACTACTCTAACTATGGCTACACCTTC	CASSDYSNYGYTF
TRBV6-6	TRBD1	TRBJ1-2	NA	TGTGCCAGCAGTTACTCGGACAGGGAATATGGCTACACCTTC	CASSYSDREYGYTF
TRBV10-3	NA	TRBJ1-5	NA	TGTGCCACCAGTGCTGGGGGGCGCGGAGGCGATCAGCCCCAGCATTTT	CATSAGGRGGDQPQHF
TRBV7-2	TRBD2	TRBJ2-3	few	TGTGCCAGCAGCTCCGAGCGGGGAGGGAGCACAGATACGCAGTATTTT	CASSSERGGSTDTQYF
TRBV6-1	TRBD1	TRBJ1-1	NA	TGTGCCAGCAGTGAAGCGTGGGGACAGGGGAACACTGAAGCTTTCTTT	CASSEAWGQGNTEAFF
TRBV4-1	NA	TRBJ2-7	NA	TGCGCCAGCAGCCAAGATATAGGGGCCTACGAGCAGTACTTC	CASSQDIGAYEQYF